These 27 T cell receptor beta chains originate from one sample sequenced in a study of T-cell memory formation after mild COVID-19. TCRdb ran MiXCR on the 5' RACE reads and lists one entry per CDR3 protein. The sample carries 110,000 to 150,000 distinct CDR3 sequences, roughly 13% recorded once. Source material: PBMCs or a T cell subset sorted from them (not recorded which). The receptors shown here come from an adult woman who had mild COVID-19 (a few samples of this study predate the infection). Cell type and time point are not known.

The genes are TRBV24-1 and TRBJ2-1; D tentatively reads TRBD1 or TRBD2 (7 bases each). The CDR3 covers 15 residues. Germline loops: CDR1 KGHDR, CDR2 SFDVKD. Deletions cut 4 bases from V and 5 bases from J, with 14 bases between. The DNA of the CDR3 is TGTGCCACCAGTGACGGTCAGGGGGGGGACAATGAGCAGTTCTTC. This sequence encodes CATSDGQGGDNEQFF.

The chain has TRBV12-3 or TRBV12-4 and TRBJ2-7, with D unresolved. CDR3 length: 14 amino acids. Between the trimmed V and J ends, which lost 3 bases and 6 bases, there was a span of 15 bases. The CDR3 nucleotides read TGTGCCAGCAGTTTGGAACTTAGGTATCTCGAGCAGTACTTC. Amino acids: CASSLELRYLEQYF.

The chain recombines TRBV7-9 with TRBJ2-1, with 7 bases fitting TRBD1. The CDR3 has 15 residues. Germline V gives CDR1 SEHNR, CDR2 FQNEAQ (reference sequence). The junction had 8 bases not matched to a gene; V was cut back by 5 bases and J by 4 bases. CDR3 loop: CASSVGTVVYNEQFF. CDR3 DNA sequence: TGTGCCAGCAGCGTGGGGACAGTGGTGTACAATGAGCAGTTCTTC.

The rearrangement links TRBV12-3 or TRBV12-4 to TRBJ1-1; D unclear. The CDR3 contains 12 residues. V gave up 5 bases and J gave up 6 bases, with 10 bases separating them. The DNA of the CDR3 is TGTGCCAGCAGTCCGGTAGGCGCTGAAGCTTTCTTT. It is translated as CASSPVGAEAFF.

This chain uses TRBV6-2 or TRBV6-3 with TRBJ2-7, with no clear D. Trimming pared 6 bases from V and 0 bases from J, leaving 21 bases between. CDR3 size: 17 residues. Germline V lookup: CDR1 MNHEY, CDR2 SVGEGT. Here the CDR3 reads CASSLQETEESSYEQYF. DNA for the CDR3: TGTGCCAGCAGCCTACAAGAGACCGAAGAAAGCTCCTACGAGCAGTACTTC.

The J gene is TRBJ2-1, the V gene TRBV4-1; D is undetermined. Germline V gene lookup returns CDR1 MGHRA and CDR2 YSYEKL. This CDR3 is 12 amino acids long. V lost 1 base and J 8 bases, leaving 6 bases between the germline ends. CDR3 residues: CASSQVVDEQFF. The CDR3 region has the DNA TGCGCCAGCAGCCAAGTAGTAGATGAGCAGTTCTTC.

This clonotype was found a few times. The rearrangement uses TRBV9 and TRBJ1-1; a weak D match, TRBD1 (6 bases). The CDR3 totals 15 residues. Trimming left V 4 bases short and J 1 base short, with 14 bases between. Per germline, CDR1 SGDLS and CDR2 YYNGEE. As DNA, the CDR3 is TGTGCCAGCAGCCCCGAGGGGGTGGGGAACACTGAAGCTTTCTTT. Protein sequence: CASSPEGVGNTEAFF.

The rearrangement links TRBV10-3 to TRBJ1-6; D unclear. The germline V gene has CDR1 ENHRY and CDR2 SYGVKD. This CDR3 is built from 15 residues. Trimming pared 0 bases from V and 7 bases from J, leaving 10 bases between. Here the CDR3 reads CAISESTLSNSPLHF. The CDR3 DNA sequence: TGTGCCATCAGTGAGTCGACTCTGTCAAATTCACCCCTCCACTTT.

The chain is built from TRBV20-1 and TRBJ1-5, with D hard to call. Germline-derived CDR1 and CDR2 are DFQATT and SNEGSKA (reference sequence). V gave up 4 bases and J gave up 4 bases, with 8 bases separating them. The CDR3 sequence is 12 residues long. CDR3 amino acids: CSATDGNQPQHF. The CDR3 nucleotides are TGCAGTGCTACCGACGGGAATCAGCCCCAGCATTTT.

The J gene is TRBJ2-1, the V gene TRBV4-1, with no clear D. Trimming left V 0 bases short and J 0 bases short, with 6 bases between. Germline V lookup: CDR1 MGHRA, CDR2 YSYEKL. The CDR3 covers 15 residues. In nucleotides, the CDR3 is TGCGCCAGCAGCCAAGACCCAGGCTCCTACAATGAGCAGTTCTTC. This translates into CASSQDPGSYNEQFF.

In DNA, the CDR3 is TGTGCCAGCAGTTACCAGACAGGGGGGGACTCTGGAAACACCATATATTTT. Encoded protein: CASSYQTGGDSGNTIYF. The gene calls are TRBV7-6 and TRBJ1-3, with 9 bases matching TRBD1. V lost 6 bases to trimming and J lost 0 bases; unmatched junction nucleotides: 9. The CDR3 spans 17 residues. Per the germline V gene, CDR1 is SGHVS and CDR2 is FNYEAQ.

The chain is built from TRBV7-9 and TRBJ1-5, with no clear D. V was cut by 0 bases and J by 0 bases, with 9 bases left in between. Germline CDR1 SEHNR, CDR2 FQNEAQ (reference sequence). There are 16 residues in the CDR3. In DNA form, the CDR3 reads TGTGCCAGCAGCTTAGCCGATGGCGGTAGCAATCAGCCCCAGCATTTT. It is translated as CASSLADGGSNQPQHF.

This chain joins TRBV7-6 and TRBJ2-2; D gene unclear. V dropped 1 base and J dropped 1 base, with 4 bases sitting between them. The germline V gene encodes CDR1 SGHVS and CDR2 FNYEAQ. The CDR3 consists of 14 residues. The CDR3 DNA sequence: TGTGCCAGCAGCTTAGAACAGAACACCGGGGAGCTGTTTTTT. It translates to CASSLEQNTGELFF.

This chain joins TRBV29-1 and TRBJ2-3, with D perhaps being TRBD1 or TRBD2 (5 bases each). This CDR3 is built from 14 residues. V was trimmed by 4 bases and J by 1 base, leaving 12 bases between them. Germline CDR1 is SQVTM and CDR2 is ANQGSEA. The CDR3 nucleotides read TGCAGCGTTGTTGGGGGAATTGGCACAGATACGCAGTATTTT. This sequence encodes CSVVGGIGTDTQYF.

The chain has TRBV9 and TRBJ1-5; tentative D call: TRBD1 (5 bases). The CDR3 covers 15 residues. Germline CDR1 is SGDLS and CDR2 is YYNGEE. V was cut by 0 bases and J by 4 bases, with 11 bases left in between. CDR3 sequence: CASSVEGAANQPQHF. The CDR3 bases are TGTGCCAGCAGCGTAGAAGGGGCCGCTAATCAGCCCCAGCATTTT.

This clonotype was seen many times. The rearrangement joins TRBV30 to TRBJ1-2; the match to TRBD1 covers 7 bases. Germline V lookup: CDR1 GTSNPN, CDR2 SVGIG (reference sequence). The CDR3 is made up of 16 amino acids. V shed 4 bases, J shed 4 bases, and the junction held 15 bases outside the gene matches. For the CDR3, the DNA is TGTGCCTGGAAACCCCGACAGGGAGGGGATGGCTATGGCTACACCTTC. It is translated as CAWKPRQGGDGYGYTF.

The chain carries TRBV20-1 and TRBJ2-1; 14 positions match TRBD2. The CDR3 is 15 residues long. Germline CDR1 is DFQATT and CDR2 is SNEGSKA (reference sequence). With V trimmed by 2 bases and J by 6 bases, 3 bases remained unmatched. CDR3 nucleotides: TGCAGTGCTAGATCGGGACTAGCGGGAGCCAATGAGCAGTTCTTC. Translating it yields CSARSGLAGANEQFF.

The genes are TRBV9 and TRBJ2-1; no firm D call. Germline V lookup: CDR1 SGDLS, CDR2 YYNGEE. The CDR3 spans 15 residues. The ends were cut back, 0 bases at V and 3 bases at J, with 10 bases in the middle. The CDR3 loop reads CASSVGDHSYNEQFF. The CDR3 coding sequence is TGTGCCAGCAGCGTAGGGGATCACAGCTACAATGAGCAGTTCTTC.

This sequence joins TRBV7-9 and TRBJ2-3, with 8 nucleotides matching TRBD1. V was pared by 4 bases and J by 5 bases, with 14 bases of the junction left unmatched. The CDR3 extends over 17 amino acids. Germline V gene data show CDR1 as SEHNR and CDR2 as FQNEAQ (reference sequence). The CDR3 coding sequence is TGTGCCAGCAGCTCATCGTTTTTCCGGGACAGGAAAGATACGCAGTATTTT. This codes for CASSSSFFRDRKDTQYF.

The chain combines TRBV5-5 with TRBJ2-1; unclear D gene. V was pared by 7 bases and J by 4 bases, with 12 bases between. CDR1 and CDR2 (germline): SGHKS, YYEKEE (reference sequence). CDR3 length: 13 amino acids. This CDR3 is CASSPLTYNEQFF. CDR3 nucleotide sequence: TGTGCCAGCTCCCCCCTAACTTACAATGAGCAGTTCTTC.

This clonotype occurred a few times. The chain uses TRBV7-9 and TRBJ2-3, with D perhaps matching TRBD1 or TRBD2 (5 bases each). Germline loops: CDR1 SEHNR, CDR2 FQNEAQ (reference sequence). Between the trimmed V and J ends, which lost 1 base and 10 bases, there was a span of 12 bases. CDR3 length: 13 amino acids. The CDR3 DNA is TGTGCCAGCAGCTTAGGTTTGGGACCATCGCAGTATTTT. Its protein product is CASSLGLGPSQYF.

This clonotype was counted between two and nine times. The DNA for the CDR3 is TGTGCCAGCTGCAGGGGACTGAACTACGAGCAGTACTTC. It specifies CASCRGLNYEQYF. The chain employs TRBV11-2 and TRBJ2-7; D tentatively reads TRBD1 or TRBD2 (6 bases each). CDR3 length: 13 residues. The germline gives CDR1 SGHAT, CDR2 FQNNGV. The V and J ends lost 8 bases and 3 bases respectively, with 14 bases between them.

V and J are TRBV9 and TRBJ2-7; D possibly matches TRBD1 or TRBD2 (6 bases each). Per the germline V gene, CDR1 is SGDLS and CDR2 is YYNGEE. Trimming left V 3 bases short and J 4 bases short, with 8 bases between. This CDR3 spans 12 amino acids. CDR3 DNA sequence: TGTGCCAGCAGCGAGGGGGGTTACGAGCAGTACTTC. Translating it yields CASSEGGYEQYF.

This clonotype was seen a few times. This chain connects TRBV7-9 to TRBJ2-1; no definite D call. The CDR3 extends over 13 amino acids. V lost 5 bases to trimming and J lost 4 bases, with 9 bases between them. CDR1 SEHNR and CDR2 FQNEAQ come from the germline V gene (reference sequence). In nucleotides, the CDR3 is TGTGCCAGCAGCCCGACACCGTACAATGAGCAGTTCTTC. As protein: CASSPTPYNEQFF.

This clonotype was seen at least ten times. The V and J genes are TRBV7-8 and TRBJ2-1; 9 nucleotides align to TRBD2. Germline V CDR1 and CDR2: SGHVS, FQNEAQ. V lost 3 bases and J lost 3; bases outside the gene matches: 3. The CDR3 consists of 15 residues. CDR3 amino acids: CASSFQRGVYNEQFF. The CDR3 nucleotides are TGTGCCAGCAGCTTTCAGCGGGGGGTCTACAATGAGCAGTTCTTC.

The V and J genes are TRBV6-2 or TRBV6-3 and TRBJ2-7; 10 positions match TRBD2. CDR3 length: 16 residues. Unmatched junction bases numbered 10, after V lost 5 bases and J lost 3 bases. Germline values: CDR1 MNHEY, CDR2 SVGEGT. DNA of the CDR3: TGTGCCAGCAGTCGGCCCGGACTAGCGGACAACTACGAGCAGTACTTC. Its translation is CASSRPGLADNYEQYF.

CDR3 sequence (DNA): TGTGCCAGCAGCCCGGGACACACAGATACGCAGTATTTT. Its translation is CASSPGHTDTQYF. J is TRBJ2-3 and V is TRBV7-9, with D perhaps matching TRBD1 (6 bases). V shed 5 bases and J shed 2 bases, with 8 bases lying between them. Per the germline V gene, CDR1 is SEHNR and CDR2 is FQNEAQ (reference sequence). The CDR3 consists of 13 residues.